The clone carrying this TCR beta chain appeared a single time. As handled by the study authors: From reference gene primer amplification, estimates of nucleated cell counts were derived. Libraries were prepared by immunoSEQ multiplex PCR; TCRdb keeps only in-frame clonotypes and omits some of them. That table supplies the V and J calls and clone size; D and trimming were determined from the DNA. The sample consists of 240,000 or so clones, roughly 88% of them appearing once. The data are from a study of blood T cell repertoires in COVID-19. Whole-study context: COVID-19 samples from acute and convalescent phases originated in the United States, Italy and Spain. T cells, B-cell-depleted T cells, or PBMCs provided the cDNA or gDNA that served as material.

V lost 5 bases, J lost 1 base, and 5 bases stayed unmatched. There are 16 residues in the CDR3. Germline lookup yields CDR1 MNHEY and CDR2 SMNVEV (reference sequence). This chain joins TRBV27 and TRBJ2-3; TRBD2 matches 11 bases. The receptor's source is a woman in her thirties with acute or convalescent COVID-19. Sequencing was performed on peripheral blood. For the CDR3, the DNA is TGTGCCAGCAGTATTACTAGCGGGAGTGGCACAGATACGCAGTATTTT. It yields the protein CASSITSGSGTDTQYF.